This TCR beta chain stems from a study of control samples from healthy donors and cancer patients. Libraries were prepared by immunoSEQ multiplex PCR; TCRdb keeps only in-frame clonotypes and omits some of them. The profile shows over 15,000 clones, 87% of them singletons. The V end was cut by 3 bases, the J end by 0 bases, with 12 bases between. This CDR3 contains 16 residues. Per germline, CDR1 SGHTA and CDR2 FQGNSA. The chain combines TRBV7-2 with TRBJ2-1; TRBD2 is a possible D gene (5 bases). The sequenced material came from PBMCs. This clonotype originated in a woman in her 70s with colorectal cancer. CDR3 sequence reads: CASSLRAAPSYNEQFF. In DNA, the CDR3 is TGTGCCAGCAGCTTGAGAGCGGCGCCCTCCTACAATGAGCAGTTCTTC.